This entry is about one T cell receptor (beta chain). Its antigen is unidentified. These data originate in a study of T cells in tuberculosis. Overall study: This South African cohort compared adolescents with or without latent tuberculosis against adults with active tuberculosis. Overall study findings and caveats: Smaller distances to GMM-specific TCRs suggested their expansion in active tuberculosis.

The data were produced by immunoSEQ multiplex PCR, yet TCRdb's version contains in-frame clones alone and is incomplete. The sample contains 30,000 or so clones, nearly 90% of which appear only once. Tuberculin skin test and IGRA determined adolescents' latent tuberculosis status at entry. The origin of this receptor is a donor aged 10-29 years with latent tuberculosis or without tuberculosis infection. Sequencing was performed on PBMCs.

DNA for the CDR3: TGTGCCAGCAGCTTGCACAGGGAATTCACGCAGTATTTT. It translates to CASSLHREFTQYF. The chain carries TRBV5-4 and TRBJ2-3, with D possibly being TRBD1 (6 bases). The CDR3 covers 13 residues. The V end lost 1 base, the J end lost 9 bases, and 12 bases lay between the germline ends. Germline V gives CDR1 SGHNT, CDR2 YYREEE (reference sequence).